This TCR beta chain was recovered during a study of blood T cell repertoires in COVID-19. In the study overall: Acute and convalescent COVID-19 samples came from the United States, Italy and Spain. T cells, B-cell-depleted T cells, or PBMCs supplied cDNA or gDNA.

From germline, CDR1 is LGHDT and CDR2 YNNKEL (reference sequence). V trimming: 3 bases; J trimming: 2 bases; junction bases outside the gene matches: 7. The CDR3 extends over 16 amino acids. How the authors handled the data: Quantification of nucleated cells was approximated via reference gene primer amplification. The protocol was immunoSEQ multiplex PCR, while the TCRdb copy is restricted to in-frame clones and leaves out a portion. That table supplies the V and J calls and clone size; D and trimming were determined from the DNA. The sample lists approximately 100,000 clones; 75% to 85% were seen once.

The source material was peripheral blood. This clonotype was sampled from a man in his 60s with acute or convalescent COVID-19. V usage is TRBV3-1 (or the pseudogene TRBV3-2) and J usage is TRBJ1-1; 9 nucleotides agree with TRBD1. CDR3 bases: TGTGCCAGCAGCCAGGACAGGGGAATTGCAAACACTGAAGCTTTCTTT. Amino acid sequence: CASSQDRGIANTEAFF.